Listed below are T cell receptor beta chains from one sample, sequenced in a study of T cell responses to AZD1222 COVID-19 vaccine. Profiled with immunoSEQ multiplex PCR; TCRdb holds only in-frame clones, not every one. Of 140,000 to 150,000 clones listed, 89% are singletons. Sequences were derived from peripheral blood, sampled 28 days after the second AZD1222 dose. Every receptor here comes from an adult who received the AZD1222 COVID-19 vaccine. Both conserved end residues are part of each CDR3. The D gene is left open where the match is weak. Clone size appears in some rows only: once, few, many, or a class for an expanded clone.

j_gene: TRBJ2-7
d_gene: NA
v_gene: TRBV3-1/TRBV3-2
abundance: NA
CDR3nt: TGTGCCAGCAGCCAAGGAGGGGGGTTATTGGGTAGCGACGAGCAGTACTTC
CDR3aa: CASSQGGGLLGSDEQYF

j_gene: TRBJ1-1
d_gene: NA
v_gene: TRBV7-3
abundance: NA
CDR3nt: TGTGCCAGCAGCTTATACTTTGGGGACACTGAAGCTTTCTTT
CDR3aa: CASSLYFGDTEAFF

j_gene: TRBJ2-7
d_gene: NA
v_gene: TRBV27
abundance: NA
CDR3nt: TGTGCCAGCAGTGGGGGGGCTAGCGCTTCATTATACGAGCAGTACTTC
CDR3aa: CASSGGASASLYEQYF

j_gene: TRBJ1-6
d_gene: TRBD1
v_gene: TRBV27
abundance: NA
CDR3nt: TGTGCCAGCAGTTTATTAGGGACAGGGAATTCACCCCTCCACTTT
CDR3aa: CASSLLGTGNSPLHF

j_gene: TRBJ1-5
d_gene: TRBD1
v_gene: TRBV28
abundance: NA
CDR3nt: TGTGCCAGCATAAAGCAACAGGGGTCTCAGCCCCAGCATTTT
CDR3aa: CASIKQQGSQPQHF

j_gene: TRBJ1-4
d_gene: NA
v_gene: TRBV7-8
abundance: NA
CDR3nt: TGTGCCAGCAGCTTAACCCCCTCGGACAGCTTTAATGAAAAACTGTTTTTT
CDR3aa: CASSLTPSDSFNEKLFF

j_gene: TRBJ1-1
d_gene: NA
v_gene: TRBV9
abundance: NA
CDR3nt: TGTGCCAGCAGCGTCGGGGGAGACATGAACACTGAAGCTTTCTTT
CDR3aa: CASSVGGDMNTEAFF

j_gene: TRBJ2-1
d_gene: NA
v_gene: TRBV7-8
abundance: NA
CDR3nt: TGTGCCAGCAGAGGGATCAACAATGAGCAGTTCTTC
CDR3aa: CASRGINNEQFF

j_gene: TRBJ2-7
d_gene: NA
v_gene: TRBV6-5
abundance: NA
CDR3nt: TGTGCCAGCAGCCCCGTCGGCCAGCTCTACGAGCAGTACTTC
CDR3aa: CASSPVGQLYEQYF

j_gene: TRBJ1-4
d_gene: TRBD1
v_gene: TRBV2
abundance: NA
CDR3nt: TGTGCCAGCACAATAGGACAGGGAGGGAGCGATGGTGAAAAACTGTTTTTT
CDR3aa: CASTIGQGGSDGEKLFF

j_gene: TRBJ2-7
d_gene: TRBD1
v_gene: TRBV7-2
abundance: NA
CDR3nt: TGTGCCAGCAGCTTTGGGACAGGATCCTACGAGCAGTACTTC
CDR3aa: CASSFGTGSYEQYF

j_gene: TRBJ2-1
d_gene: TRBD1
v_gene: TRBV6-5
abundance: NA
CDR3nt: TGTGCCACCAGACGGGACAGGGGGCAGAATGAGCAGTTCTTC
CDR3aa: CATRRDRGQNEQFF

j_gene: TRBJ2-2
d_gene: TRBD1
v_gene: TRBV4-1
abundance: NA
CDR3nt: TGCGCCAGCAGCCCCTATCCGGGACAGGCGAACACCGGGGAGCTGTTTTTT
CDR3aa: CASSPYPGQANTGELFF

j_gene: TRBJ1-1
d_gene: TRBD1
v_gene: TRBV28
abundance: NA
CDR3nt: TGTGCCAGCAGTTCCGGGACAGTGAACACTGAAGCTTTCTTT
CDR3aa: CASSSGTVNTEAFF

j_gene: TRBJ2-1
d_gene: NA
v_gene: TRBV6-4
abundance: NA
CDR3nt: TGTGCCAGCAGTGAAGGCCTAGACTTCAATGAGCAGTTCTTC
CDR3aa: CASSEGLDFNEQFF

j_gene: TRBJ2-5
d_gene: TRBD1
v_gene: TRBV4-2
abundance: NA
CDR3nt: TGTGCCAGCAGCCAGACAGGGGGCAACATAGAGACCCAGTACTTC
CDR3aa: CASSQTGGNIETQYF

j_gene: TRBJ2-7
d_gene: TRBD2
v_gene: TRBV27
abundance: once
CDR3nt: TGTGCCAGCAGTTTAGGACTAGCGGGAGGAGGTGACGAGCAGTACTTC
CDR3aa: CASSLGLAGGGDEQYF

j_gene: TRBJ1-2
d_gene: TRBD1
v_gene: TRBV3-1/TRBV3-2
abundance: NA
CDR3nt: TGTGCCAGCAGCCGCTCGGACGACAGGGGCGATAACTATGGCTACACCTTC
CDR3aa: CASSRSDDRGDNYGYTF

j_gene: TRBJ2-7
d_gene: TRBD2
v_gene: TRBV11-2
abundance: NA
CDR3nt: TGTGCCAGCAGCTTCCCCCCCGGGACTAGTTACGAGCAGTACTTC
CDR3aa: CASSFPPGTSYEQYF

j_gene: TRBJ1-1
d_gene: NA
v_gene: TRBV7-2
abundance: once
CDR3nt: TGTGCCAGCCGCTTAGCCCGGGACACTGAAGCTTTCTTT
CDR3aa: CASRLARDTEAFF

j_gene: TRBJ1-3
d_gene: NA
v_gene: TRBV6-6
abundance: NA
CDR3nt: TGTGCCAGCAGTGACCGCGGGACTCCGGGAAACACCATATATTTT
CDR3aa: CASSDRGTPGNTIYF

j_gene: TRBJ1-1
d_gene: NA
v_gene: TRBV5-1
abundance: once
CDR3nt: TGCGCCAGCAGCCTGACCGGGGGGGCGGCAGCTTTCTTT
CDR3aa: CASSLTGGAAAFF

j_gene: TRBJ2-1
d_gene: NA
v_gene: TRBV13
abundance: NA
CDR3nt: TGTGCCAGCAGCTTAGTGGGGGGAGGACCCAAATACAATGAGCAGTTCTTC
CDR3aa: CASSLVGGGPKYNEQFF

j_gene: TRBJ2-3
d_gene: TRBD2
v_gene: TRBV15
abundance: once
CDR3nt: TGTGCCACCAGTGCTCTAGCGGGACGATCCACAGATACGCAGTATTTT
CDR3aa: CATSALAGRSTDTQYF

j_gene: TRBJ1-2
d_gene: TRBD1
v_gene: TRBV6-5
abundance: NA
CDR3nt: TGTGCCAGCAGACCGGGACAGAATCATGGCTACACCTTC
CDR3aa: CASRPGQNHGYTF

j_gene: TRBJ1-2
d_gene: NA
v_gene: TRBV4-1
abundance: NA
CDR3nt: TGCGCCAGCAGCCAACAGAGGACAGAGCGCGGCTACACCTTC
CDR3aa: CASSQQRTERGYTF

j_gene: TRBJ2-5
d_gene: TRBD2
v_gene: TRBV7-3
abundance: NA
CDR3nt: TGTGCCAGCAGCCCTAATAAAGCGGGAGGGGGAGAGACCCAGTACTTC
CDR3aa: CASSPNKAGGGETQYF

j_gene: TRBJ2-2
d_gene: TRBD1
v_gene: TRBV28
abundance: once
CDR3nt: TGTGCCAGCAGTTTAACGGGACAGGGGGCAATCAGGGAGCTGTTTTTT
CDR3aa: CASSLTGQGAIRELFF

j_gene: TRBJ1-6
d_gene: NA
v_gene: TRBV5-6
abundance: NA
CDR3nt: TGTGCCAGCAGCGCGCGGGAGAGGGGATCACCCCTCCACTTT
CDR3aa: CASSARERGSPLHF

j_gene: TRBJ2-7
d_gene: NA
v_gene: TRBV5-8
abundance: NA
CDR3nt: TGTGCCAGCAGCCTAGGACAGCCCCATTTTGGGGAGCAGTACTTC
CDR3aa: CASSLGQPHFGEQYF

j_gene: TRBJ1-1
d_gene: NA
v_gene: TRBV7-6
abundance: NA
CDR3nt: TGTGCCAGCAGCGGCAACACTGAAGCTTTCTTT
CDR3aa: CASSGNTEAFF

j_gene: TRBJ2-5
d_gene: NA
v_gene: TRBV18
abundance: medium-sized
CDR3nt: TGTGCCAGCTCACCACGTCGGCTAGCGAGTATGCAAGAGACCCAGTACTTC
CDR3aa: CASSPRRLASMQETQYF

j_gene: TRBJ1-3
d_gene: TRBD1
v_gene: TRBV6-5
abundance: few
CDR3nt: TGTGCCAGCAGTTACTCGAGGACAGGGGTCGGGACCATATATTTT
CDR3aa: CASSYSRTGVGTIYF

j_gene: TRBJ1-2
d_gene: NA
v_gene: TRBV28
abundance: NA
CDR3nt: TGTGCCAGCAGTTTCGGGGGTGGCTACACCTTC
CDR3aa: CASSFGGGYTF

j_gene: TRBJ1-1
d_gene: NA
v_gene: TRBV23-1
abundance: NA
CDR3nt: TGCGCCAGCAGTCAATCAGGAAAATCTAAAGTGGCTGAAGCTTTCTTT
CDR3aa: CASSQSGKSKVAEAFF

j_gene: TRBJ1-1
d_gene: NA
v_gene: TRBV12-3/TRBV12-4
abundance: NA
CDR3nt: TGTGCCAGCATGTTCGGACCGCACGCTGAAGCTTTCTTT
CDR3aa: CASMFGPHAEAFF

j_gene: TRBJ1-1
d_gene: NA
v_gene: TRBV7-2
abundance: NA
CDR3nt: TGTGCCAGCAGCACCGGACCCGCGGGCACTGAAGCTTTCTTT
CDR3aa: CASSTGPAGTEAFF

j_gene: TRBJ1-2
d_gene: NA
v_gene: TRBV7-6
abundance: NA
CDR3nt: TGTGCCAGCAGCTTAGAGCCCGGCTATGGCTACACCTTC
CDR3aa: CASSLEPGYGYTF

j_gene: TRBJ2-6
d_gene: NA
v_gene: TRBV9
abundance: once
CDR3nt: TGTGCCAGCAGTCGGAACTCTGGGGCCAACGTCCTGACTTTC
CDR3aa: CASSRNSGANVLTF

j_gene: TRBJ2-1
d_gene: TRBD2
v_gene: TRBV7-3
abundance: NA
CDR3nt: TGTGCCAGCAGCTTAAACCCCGGGACTAGCTCCTACAATGAGCAGTTCTTC
CDR3aa: CASSLNPGTSSYNEQFF

j_gene: TRBJ1-1
d_gene: TRBD1
v_gene: TRBV19
abundance: NA
CDR3nt: TGTGCCACCGGCTACGGACAGGGAGAGAACACTGAAGCTTTCTTT
CDR3aa: CATGYGQGENTEAFF

j_gene: TRBJ2-7
d_gene: NA
v_gene: TRBV6-5
abundance: NA
CDR3nt: TGTGCCAGCAGACAGGACCGATATCCCCCCGAGCAGTACTTC
CDR3aa: CASRQDRYPPEQYF

j_gene: TRBJ2-5
d_gene: TRBD1
v_gene: TRBV15
abundance: NA
CDR3nt: TGTGCCACCAGCAGAGATTCCACAGGGGTAGAGACCCAGTACTTC
CDR3aa: CATSRDSTGVETQYF

j_gene: TRBJ2-1
d_gene: TRBD2
v_gene: TRBV30
abundance: once
CDR3nt: TGTGCCTGGAGTGTAGGACTAGCGGGCTACAATGAGCAGTTCTTC
CDR3aa: CAWSVGLAGYNEQFF

j_gene: TRBJ2-1
d_gene: NA
v_gene: TRBV27
abundance: NA
CDR3nt: TGTGCCAGCAGTTACAGCCGGACAGGGAATTTCCTAGCGGGATCGCCTTACAATGAGCAGTTCTTC
CDR3aa: CASSYSRTGNFLAGSPYNEQFF

j_gene: TRBJ1-2
d_gene: NA
v_gene: TRBV2
abundance: NA
CDR3nt: TGTGCCACTACGACGGAAACTAACTATGGCTACACCTTC
CDR3aa: CATTTETNYGYTF

j_gene: TRBJ2-2
d_gene: TRBD1
v_gene: TRBV5-1
abundance: NA
CDR3nt: TGCGCCAGCAGCTTTGGGACAGCGAACACCGGGGAGCTGTTTTTT
CDR3aa: CASSFGTANTGELFF

j_gene: TRBJ2-7
d_gene: NA
v_gene: TRBV2
abundance: once
CDR3nt: TGTGCCAGCACCCCCCAAAGCTACGAGCAGTACTTC
CDR3aa: CASTPQSYEQYF

j_gene: TRBJ2-1
d_gene: TRBD2
v_gene: TRBV7-2
abundance: few
CDR3nt: TGTGCCAGCAGCTTTCGGGATGGCGGGGGTGAGCAGTTCTTC
CDR3aa: CASSFRDGGGEQFF

j_gene: TRBJ2-1
d_gene: TRBD2
v_gene: TRBV7-2
abundance: NA
CDR3nt: TGTGCCAGCACCAAGAATAGCGGGAGCATCTGGAATGAGCAGTTCTTC
CDR3aa: CASTKNSGSIWNEQFF

j_gene: TRBJ2-1
d_gene: TRBD1
v_gene: TRBV6-4
abundance: NA
CDR3nt: TGTGCCAGCAGCCCGGGACAGCTGTCGGATGGGCAGTTCTTC
CDR3aa: CASSPGQLSDGQFF

j_gene: TRBJ2-3
d_gene: TRBD1
v_gene: TRBV28
abundance: NA
CDR3nt: TGTGCCAGCAGGGGACAGGGTGATACGCAGTATTTT
CDR3aa: CASRGQGDTQYF

j_gene: TRBJ1-2
d_gene: NA
v_gene: TRBV14
abundance: NA
CDR3nt: TGTGCCAGCAGCCATGGTGTCAGCCATGGCTACACCTTC
CDR3aa: CASSHGVSHGYTF

j_gene: TRBJ2-6
d_gene: TRBD1
v_gene: TRBV29-1
abundance: NA
CDR3nt: TGCAGCGTTGTAGGTTCGAGACAGGGCAACGTCCTGACTTTC
CDR3aa: CSVVGSRQGNVLTF

j_gene: TRBJ1-2
d_gene: TRBD1
v_gene: TRBV19
abundance: NA
CDR3nt: TGTGCCAGTAGTGACGGACAGGGGCTCCTCTATGGCTACACCTTC
CDR3aa: CASSDGQGLLYGYTF

j_gene: TRBJ1-6
d_gene: NA
v_gene: TRBV6-1
abundance: NA
CDR3nt: TGTGCCAGCAATCCGGGGGAGGGAGTTTCACCCCTCCACTTT
CDR3aa: CASNPGEGVSPLHF

j_gene: TRBJ2-3
d_gene: NA
v_gene: TRBV7-8
abundance: NA
CDR3nt: TGTGCCAGCAGCTTTACGACGGCAGGGTCAGATACGCAGTATTTT
CDR3aa: CASSFTTAGSDTQYF

j_gene: TRBJ2-1
d_gene: TRBD2
v_gene: TRBV30
abundance: once
CDR3nt: TGTGCCTGGAGTAAGATCGGGACTAGCGGGAGGGCCACAAAAGCTATTGAGCAGTTCTTC
CDR3aa: CAWSKIGTSGRATKAIEQFF

j_gene: TRBJ1-1
d_gene: NA
v_gene: TRBV14
abundance: NA
CDR3nt: TGTGCCAGCAGCCAAGATAACAGGGTTGAAGCTTTCTTT
CDR3aa: CASSQDNRVEAFF